This is a list of T cell receptor beta chains from one sample in a study of blood T cell repertoires in COVID-19. Assay used: immunoSEQ multiplex PCR; TCRdb lists only in-frame clones, some missing. The profile covers some 120,000 clones, with around 80% appearing a single time and around 4% taken by the ten largest. Sequences were obtained from peripheral blood. Every receptor here comes from a woman in her forties or fifties with acute or convalescent COVID-19. The CDR3 runs from the conserved cysteine through the conserved F or W. The D gene is left open where the match is weak. Clone size is stated in some rows and not others, as once, few, many or a class when expanded.

>TRBD1|TRBV6-6|NA|TRBJ2-7
CASSFPGQLSYEQYF
TGTGCCAGCAGTTTCCCGGGACAGCTCTCCTACGAGCAGTACTTC
>NA|TRBV7-9|NA|TRBJ2-3
CASSLGANTQYF
TGTGCCAGCAGCTTAGGGGCAAATACGCAGTATTTT
>TRBD1|TRBV11-2|NA|TRBJ2-7
CASSFGQGPYYEQYF
TGTGCCAGCAGCTTCGGACAGGGGCCATACTACGAGCAGTACTTC
>TRBD1|TRBV29-1|NA|TRBJ2-1
CSVGQGIKNEQFF
TGCAGCGTCGGACAGGGAATAAAAAATGAGCAGTTCTTC
>TRBD1|TRBV9|NA|TRBJ2-1
CASSVGSGQGVYSEQFF
TGTGCCAGCAGCGTAGGATCGGGGCAGGGGGTATATAGTGAGCAGTTCTTC
>NA|TRBV11-2|NA|TRBJ1-2
CASSLENSAYGYTF
TGTGCCAGCAGCTTAGAGAACTCCGCCTATGGCTACACCTTC
>NA|TRBV18|NA|TRBJ2-5
CASSPKDRREETQYF
TGTGCCAGCTCACCGAAAGACAGGCGAGAGGAGACCCAGTACTTC
>TRBD1|TRBV19|NA|TRBJ2-6
CASSSGTGFGANVLTF
TGTGCCAGTAGTTCCGGGACAGGGTTTGGGGCCAACGTCCTGACTTTC
>TRBD1|TRBV11-3|NA|TRBJ1-1
CASSLGGGNEAFF
TGTGCCAGCAGCTTAGGAGGGGGCAATGAAGCTTTCTTT
>NA|TRBV7-8|NA|TRBJ1-5
CASSSSGGNQPQHF
TGTGCCAGCAGCTCAAGTGGCGGGAATCAGCCCCAGCATTTT
>TRBD1|TRBV19|few|TRBJ1-2
CASSLGQGYYGYTF
TGTGCCAGTAGTCTTGGACAGGGGTACTATGGCTACACCTTC
>NA|TRBV4-2|NA|TRBJ1-2
CASSQGSGDRGYTF
TGTGCCAGCAGCCAAGGCTCAGGGGATCGAGGCTACACCTTC
>NA|TRBV19|NA|TRBJ1-1
CASSRSRGNTEAFF
TGTGCCAGTAGTAGGTCCCGGGGGAACACTGAAGCTTTCTTT
>NA|TRBV19|few|TRBJ1-5
CASPDRNNQPQHF
TGTGCCAGCCCGGACAGAAACAATCAGCCCCAGCATTTT
>NA|TRBV28|few|TRBJ1-1
CASSLRGRTEAFF
TGTGCCAGCAGTCTCAGGGGACGGACTGAAGCTTTCTTT
>NA|TRBV5-1|NA|TRBJ1-1
CASSLEGVGTEAFF
TGCGCCAGCAGCTTAGAGGGAGTTGGGACTGAAGCTTTCTTT
>NA|TRBV12-3/TRBV12-4|NA|TRBJ1-2
CASSFGRGYGYTF
TGTGCCAGCAGTTTTGGCAGGGGCTATGGCTACACCTTC
>NA|TRBV5-1|NA|TRBJ1-2
CASSLAAGFFYGYTF
TGCGCCAGCAGCTTGGCGGCAGGGTTTTTCTATGGCTACACCTTC
>TRBD1|TRBV6-4|NA|TRBJ2-1
CASSVGQGAHNEQFF
TGTGCCAGCAGTGTGGGACAGGGGGCTCACAATGAGCAGTTCTTC
>TRBD1|TRBV7-2|few|TRBJ2-7
CASSLAGQGDYEQYF
TGTGCCAGCAGCTTAGCGGGCCAGGGGGACTACGAGCAGTACTTC
>NA|TRBV9|NA|TRBJ2-1
CASSAPGTPGTNEQFF
TGTGCCAGCAGCGCCCCCGGTACCCCCGGTACCAATGAGCAGTTCTTC
>NA|TRBV5-4|NA|TRBJ1-4
CASSSQDTKNEKLFF
TGTGCCAGCAGCTCACAGGACACTAAGAATGAAAAACTGTTTTTT
>TRBD1|TRBV19|NA|TRBJ1-2
CASSTGTGVYGYTF
TGTGCCAGTAGTACCGGGACAGGGGTGTATGGCTACACCTTC
>NA|TRBV5-4|NA|TRBJ2-7
CASSTGTGEQYF
TGTGCCAGCAGCACCGGTACGGGAGAGCAGTACTTC
>NA|TRBV10-2|NA|TRBJ1-1
CASSSTDRANTEAFF
TGCGCCAGCAGTTCCACGGACAGAGCAAACACTGAAGCTTTCTTT
>NA|TRBV5-1|NA|TRBJ1-4
CASSLDGATNEKLFF
TGCGCCAGCAGCTTGGACGGAGCAACTAATGAAAAACTGTTTTTT
>TRBD2|TRBV19|many|TRBJ2-2
CASSIPSGGDYTGELFF
TGTGCCAGTAGTATCCCCAGCGGGGGGGATTACACCGGGGAGCTGTTTTTT
>NA|TRBV28|NA|TRBJ1-5
CASSLMGSVNQPQHF
TGTGCCAGCAGTTTAATGGGGAGCGTCAATCAGCCCCAGCATTTT
>NA|TRBV5-4|NA|TRBJ1-1
CASTMTARTRNTEAFF
TGTGCCAGCACTATGACTGCGCGTACAAGGAACACTGAAGCTTTCTTT
>NA|TRBV5-1|NA|TRBJ1-1
CASSLERTEAFF
TGCGCCAGCAGCTTGGAACGGACTGAAGCTTTCTTT
>NA|TRBV19|NA|TRBJ1-3
CASSIGAGPWAGNTIYF
TGTGCCAGTAGTATCGGCGCAGGGCCATGGGCTGGAAACACCATATATTTT
>NA|TRBV30|NA|TRBJ2-5
CAWSAVGQGFRAPQLAQYF
TGTGCCTGGAGTGCGGTCGGGCAGGGTTTCAGGGCACCCCAATTGGCCCAGTACTTC
>NA|TRBV19|NA|TRBJ1-2
CASSILPGLRTGGYTF
TGTGCCAGTAGTATACTACCGGGACTCCGGACCGGAGGCTACACCTTC
>TRBD2|TRBV7-2|NA|TRBJ2-1
CASSSKGLAGDWEQFF
TGTGCCAGCAGCTCCAAGGGACTAGCGGGAGATTGGGAGCAGTTCTTC
>NA|TRBV4-2|NA|TRBJ1-1
CASSQKQEREAFF
TGTGCCAGCAGCCAAAAACAAGAGCGTGAAGCTTTCTTT
>NA|TRBV5-4|NA|TRBJ1-2
CASSPGGKLNYGYTF
TGTGCCAGCAGCCCGGGGGGGAAACTTAACTATGGCTACACCTTC
>NA|TRBV11-3|NA|TRBJ2-5
CASSLGALQTQYF
TGTGCCAGCAGCTTAGGAGCGTTGCAGACCCAGTACTTC
>NA|TRBV13|NA|TRBJ1-2
CASSLNRRTPYGYTF
TGTGCCAGCAGCTTAAATAGGCGGACACCCTATGGCTACACCTTC
>TRBD2|TRBV4-1|NA|TRBJ2-7
CASSQDGGSEGSFYEQYF
TGCGCCAGCAGCCAAGATGGCGGGAGCGAAGGATCCTTTTACGAGCAGTACTTC
>NA|TRBV9|NA|TRBJ1-5
CASSTGVFNQPQHF
TGTGCCAGCTCGACAGGAGTCTTCAATCAGCCCCAGCATTTT
>NA|TRBV3-1/TRBV3-2|few|TRBJ1-1
CASSHRNTEAFF
TGTGCCAGCAGCCACCGGAACACTGAAGCTTTCTTT